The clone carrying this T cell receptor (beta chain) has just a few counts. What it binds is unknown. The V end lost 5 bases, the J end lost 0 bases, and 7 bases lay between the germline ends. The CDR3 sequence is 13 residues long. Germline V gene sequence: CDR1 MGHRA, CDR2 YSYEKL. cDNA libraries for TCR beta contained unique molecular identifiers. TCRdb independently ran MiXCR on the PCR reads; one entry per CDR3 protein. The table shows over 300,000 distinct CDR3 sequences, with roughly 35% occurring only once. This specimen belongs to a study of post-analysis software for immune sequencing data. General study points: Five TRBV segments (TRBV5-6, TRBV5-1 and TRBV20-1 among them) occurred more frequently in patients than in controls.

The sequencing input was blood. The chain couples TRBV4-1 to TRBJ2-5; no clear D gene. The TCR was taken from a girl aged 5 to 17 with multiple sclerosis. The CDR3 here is CASSAGDQETQYF. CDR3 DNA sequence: TGCGCCAGCAGCGCCGGCGACCAAGAGACCCAGTACTTC.